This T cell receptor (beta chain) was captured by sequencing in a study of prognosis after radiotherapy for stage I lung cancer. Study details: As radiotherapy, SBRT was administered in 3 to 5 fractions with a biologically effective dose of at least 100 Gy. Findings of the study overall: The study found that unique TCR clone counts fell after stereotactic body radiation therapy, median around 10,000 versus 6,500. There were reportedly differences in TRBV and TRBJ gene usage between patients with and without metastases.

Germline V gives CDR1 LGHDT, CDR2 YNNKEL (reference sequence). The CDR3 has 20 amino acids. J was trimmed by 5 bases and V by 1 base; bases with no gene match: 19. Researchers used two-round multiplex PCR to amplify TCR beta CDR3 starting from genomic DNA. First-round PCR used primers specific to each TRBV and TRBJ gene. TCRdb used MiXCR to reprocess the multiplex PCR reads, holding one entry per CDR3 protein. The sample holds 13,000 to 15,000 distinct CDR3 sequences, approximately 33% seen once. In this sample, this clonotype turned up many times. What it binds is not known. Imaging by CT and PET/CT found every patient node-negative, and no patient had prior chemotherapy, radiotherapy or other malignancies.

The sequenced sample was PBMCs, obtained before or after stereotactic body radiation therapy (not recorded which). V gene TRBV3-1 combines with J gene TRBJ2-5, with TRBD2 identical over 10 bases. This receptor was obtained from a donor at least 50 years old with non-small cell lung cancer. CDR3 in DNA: TGTGCCAGCAGCCAAGGCTATGCACTAGCGGGATCCCAGGGAGGGGAGACCCAGTACTTC. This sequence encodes CASSQGYALAGSQGGETQYF.